The 25 T cell receptor beta chains in this list originate from one sample, sequenced in a study of blood T cells in healthy people across ages. A J-beta primer mix and a sample-barcoded 5' primer were used in a second PCR of about 6 to 12 cycles. TCRdb reprocessed the 5' RACE reads via MiXCR and lists one record per CDR3 protein. The repertoire holds 800,000 to 950,000 distinct CDR3 sequences, with 29% as singletons. Another study also made use of these data, one on T cells of mothers and their children.

Sequencing was carried out using blood. All receptors come from a woman aged 40-49 years in good health.

In the case of this clonotype: This may arise from a read error, as a much more abundant clone is one base away. V usage is TRBV29-1 and J usage is TRBJ2-5; D call uncertain. The CDR3 spans 12 residues. V was pared by 7 bases and J by 2 bases, with 11 bases between. CDR1 SQVTM and CDR2 ANQGSEA come from the germline V gene. CDR3 sequence: CSGGILQETQYF. Here the CDR3 DNA reads TGCAGCGGTGGTATCCTTCAAGAGACCCAGTACTTC.

This clonotype was picked up a small number of times. The gene calls are TRBV6-1 and TRBJ1-5; TRBD1 might be the D (6 bases). V dropped 4 bases and J dropped 1 base, with 11 bases sitting between them. Germline V gives CDR1 MNHNS, CDR2 SASEGT. The CDR3 length is 15 residues. The chain's CDR3 is CASSAYGQSNQPQHF. The CDR3 DNA follows: TGTGCCAGCAGTGCCTACGGACAGAGCAATCAGCCCCAGCATTTT.

The chain joins TRBV14 to TRBJ2-3, with D possibly matching TRBD2 (6 bases). The CDR3 covers 16 residues. Germline V gene sequence: CDR1 SGHDN, CDR2 FVKESK. V lost 1 base and J 6 bases, leaving 17 bases between the germline ends. As DNA, the CDR3 is TGTGCCAGCAGCCAAGTGACGGGAAGGGACTGGGATACGCAGTATTTT. This encodes CASSQVTGRDWDTQYF.

The rearrangement uses TRBV11-1 and TRBJ2-4; D uncertain. V lost 3 bases and J lost 0, with 15 bases in between. Germline V lookup: CDR1 SGHAT, CDR2 FQDESV (reference sequence). This CDR3 spans 17 amino acids. CDR3 region: CASSFGWQNQAKNIQYF. The CDR3 DNA is TGTGCCAGCAGCTTTGGGTGGCAGAATCAAGCCAAAAACATTCAGTACTTC.

A word on this clonotype: A much larger clone is a single base away; this may be a read error. The V gene is TRBV27, the J gene TRBJ2-2, with D perhaps TRBD2 (5 bases). Germline V lookup: CDR1 MNHEY, CDR2 SMNVEV (reference sequence). V shed 5 bases and J shed 5 bases, with 6 bases lying between them. The CDR3 has 12 amino acids. The CDR3 is CASSRETGELFF. CDR3 in DNA: TGTGCCAGCAGTCGGGAAACCGGGGAGCTGTTTTTT.

This clonotype was observed many times. This chain uses TRBV28 with TRBJ2-4; TRBD2 matches at 8 bases. The CDR3 loop spans 15 amino acids. The germline V gene has CDR1 MDHEN and CDR2 SYDVKM. With 6 bases clipped from V and 4 bases from J, the junction kept 8 bases outside the gene matches. CDR3 bases: TGTGCCAGCAGCGGGGGGGCACAAATTAAAAACATTCAGTACTTC. It codes for CASSGGAQIKNIQYF.

Worth noting for this clonotype: A read error may produce the germline difference seen at one junction end. The chain combines TRBV2 with TRBJ2-7; D unresolved. Germline-derived CDR1 and CDR2 are SNHLY and FYNNEI. CDR3 length: 12 residues. The CDR3, as DNA: TGTGCCAGCAGTCTGAGCTCCTACGAGCAGTGCTTC. Translated, it gives CASSLSSYEQCF.

With regard to this clonotype: The junction shows a germline mismatch at one end, possibly a read error. This chain links TRBV12-3 or TRBV12-4 with TRBJ1-5; D remains ambiguous. This CDR3 is 14 amino acids long. Here the CDR3 reads CANSSYGSNQPQHF. CDR3 DNA: TGTGCCAACAGTTCGTACGGAAGCAATCAGCCCCAGCATTTT.

About this clonotype itself: This clone may be a read error of a much larger clone one base away. The genes are TRBV12-3 or TRBV12-4 and TRBJ1-2; D possibly corresponds to TRBD1 (5 bases). This CDR3 has 17 residues. Trimming shortened V by 5 bases and J by 9 bases, and 28 bases separated the two germline ends. This CDR3 reads CASSPGDRKRPLYSYTF. In DNA form, the CDR3 reads TGTGCCAGCAGTCCGGGGGACCGAAAGAGGCCCTTATACAGCTACACCTTC.

This clonotype occurred many times. The chain uses TRBV29-1 and TRBJ2-7; D is unresolved. Germline loops: CDR1 SQVTM, CDR2 ANQGSEA. The V end lost 4 bases, the J end lost 3 bases, and 10 bases lay between the germline ends. CDR3 length equals 12 residues. Written as DNA, the CDR3 is TGCAGCGTTGTGCTGGAAAGCTACGAGCAGTACTTC. Translating gives CSVVLESYEQYF.

V usage is TRBV28 and J usage is TRBJ2-3; 9 nucleotides agree with TRBD2. Germline V CDR1 and CDR2: MDHEN, SYDVKM. This CDR3 has 15 amino acids. J lost 5 bases, V lost 4 bases, and 7 bases had no gene match. In nucleotides, the CDR3 is TGTGCCAGCAGTTACCTAGCGGGGTCCGGAGATACGCAGTATTTT. Amino acid sequence: CASSYLAGSGDTQYF.

J is TRBJ1-6 and V is TRBV20-1; D not certain. V lost 3 bases and J lost 7, with 19 bases in between. CDR1 is DFQATT, CDR2 SNEGSKA, per germline (reference sequence). The CDR3 sequence is 16 residues long. In DNA, the CDR3 is TGCAGTGCTAGGGGCGAGGAACGGGGTGGGAATTCACCCCTCCACTTT. Protein product: CSARGEERGGNSPLHF.

This clonotype appeared a few times. The V call is TRBV6-2 or TRBV6-3, the J call TRBJ1-2; tentative D call: TRBD1 (5 bases). CDR3 length: 13 amino acids. The ends were cut back, 7 bases at V and 1 base at J, with 10 bases in the middle. CDR1 MNHEY and CDR2 SVGEGT come from the germline V gene. Here the CDR3 DNA reads TGTGCCAGCACCTCAGGGTTTAACTATGGCTACACCTTC. This sequence encodes CASTSGFNYGYTF.

This clonotype showed up many times. The gene calls are TRBV24-1 and TRBJ2-6, with 8 bases aligning to TRBD1. The CDR3 covers 15 residues. Germline values: CDR1 KGHDR, CDR2 SFDVKD. V gave up 4 bases and J gave up 2 bases; unmatched junction bases: 0. The CDR3 nucleotides read TGTGCCACCAGTGAGGACAGGGCTGGGGCCAACGTCCTGACTTTC. Translation gives CATSEDRAGANVLTF.

This clonotype has only a few counts. The CDR3 region has the DNA TGTGCCAGCAGCCCGCCGGGACAGGGTTGGGGCTACACCTTC. It yields the protein CASSPPGQGWGYTF. The chain carries TRBV21-1 and TRBJ1-2; TRBD1, as called in the table, went unchecked against the DNA. TRBV21-1 has pseudogene status. CDR3 length: 14 amino acids.

This clonotype appeared a few times. This chain joins TRBV28 and TRBJ2-1, with 10 nucleotides matching TRBD1. The germline gives CDR1 MDHEN, CDR2 SYDVKM. The CDR3 totals 15 residues. V gave up 10 bases and J gave up 7 bases; unmatched junction bases: 13. CDR3 region: CAIPLTGGVGNEQFF. The CDR3, as DNA: TGTGCCATCCCTCTGACAGGGGGCGTTGGTAATGAGCAGTTCTTC.

Remarks on this clonotype: Just one base apart from a much larger clone, this may be a read error. J is TRBJ2-5 and V is TRBV12-3 or TRBV12-4, with TRBD1 matching 8 bases. V lost 3 bases to trimming and J lost 5 bases; unmatched junction nucleotides: 8. There are 15 residues in the CDR3. The DNA of the CDR3 is TGTGCCAGCAGTTTGCAGGGGGCGGCTTGCGAGACCCAGTACTTC. Protein sequence: CASSLQGAACETQYF.

In this sample, this clonotype turned up a few times. The chain links TRBV5-5 to TRBJ1-5; a weak D match, TRBD1 (5 bases). Per germline, CDR1 SGHKS and CDR2 YYEKEE (reference sequence). The CDR3 is made up of 15 amino acids. Trimming took 0 bases from V and 0 from J, leaving 7 bases between them. The CDR3 DNA reads TGTGCCAGCAGCTTGGACAGGTTTAGCAATCAGCCCCAGCATTTT. Translating gives CASSLDRFSNQPQHF.

The rearrangement uses TRBV7-2 and TRBJ2-5; D may be TRBD1 (6 bases). The CDR3 extends over 15 amino acids. CDR1 is SGHTA and CDR2 is FQGNSA in the germline V gene. Trimming pared 2 bases from V and 1 base from J, leaving 11 bases between. Here the CDR3 reads CASSLQGGRQETQYF. In DNA form, the CDR3 reads TGTGCCAGCAGCTTACAAGGGGGTCGCCAAGAGACCCAGTACTTC.

This clonotype appeared a single time. Since a much larger clone is just one base distant, this may be a read error. The chain has TRBV5-1 and TRBJ2-5; D may be TRBD1 (6 bases). Germline values: CDR1 SGHRS, CDR2 YFSETQ. The CDR3 contains 15 residues. The CDR3 here is CVSSPGDTFGETQYF. CDR3 nucleotides: TGCGTCAGCAGCCCCGGGGACACCTTTGGAGAGACCCAGTACTTC.

This chain connects TRBV4-1 to TRBJ1-5; TRBD1 might be the D (5 bases). The germline CDR1 and CDR2 sequences are MGHRA and YSYEKL. This CDR3 is 16 amino acids long. Trimming stripped 3 bases from V and 0 bases from J, with 12 bases between. CDR3 loop: CASSHVGLLSNQPQHF. The CDR3 DNA is TGCGCCAGCAGCCATGTGGGACTGCTTAGCAATCAGCCCCAGCATTTT.

About this clonotype: A single base separates this from a much larger clone, so it may be a read error. The chain joins TRBV7-2 to TRBJ2-7, with TRBD2 matching over 10 bases. V lost 5 bases, J lost 7 bases, and 14 bases stayed unmatched. Germline V gene sequence: CDR1 SGHTA, CDR2 FQGNSA. The CDR3 runs to 16 residues. The CDR3 region is CASSPGTSVYYNEQYF. The CDR3 DNA reads as TGTGCCAGCAGCCCGGGGACTAGCGTCTACTACAATGAGCAGTACTTC.

Details on this clonotype: Possible read error: a much larger clone is one base away. Likely a read error: the CDR3 ends without its conserved phenylalanine or tryptophan. CDR3 in DNA: TGTGCCAGCAGACAGAACTATGGCTACACCGTC. The encoded protein is CASRQNYGYTV. The chain links TRBV6-4 to TRBJ1-2; D gene uncertain. Germline values: CDR1 MRHNA, CDR2 SNTAGT. Trimming left V 6 bases short and J 2 bases short, with 4 bases between. This CDR3 contains 11 residues.

Details on this clonotype: An end of the junction differs from the germline gene, which may be a read error. DNA for the CDR3: TGTACCAGCTCGCCCCAGGGGGGACGTTCCTACGAGCAGTACTTC. It yields the protein CTSSPQGGRSYEQYF. This rearrangement joins TRBV18 to TRBJ2-7; D possibly corresponds to TRBD1 (7 bases). The CDR3 runs to 15 residues. Germline CDR1 is KGHSH and CDR2 is LQKENI.

Ten or more counts support this clonotype. CDR3: CSVVTGFNEQFF. The CDR3 DNA reads as TGCAGCGTTGTGACAGGGTTCAATGAGCAGTTCTTC. This chain joins TRBV29-1 and TRBJ2-1; 7 nucleotides align to TRBD1. The CDR3 covers 12 residues. V shed 4 bases and J 6 bases; nucleotides not matched to a gene: 3. The V gene's germline CDR1 is SQVTM and CDR2 ANQGSEA.